These T cell receptor beta chains were read from a single sample in a study of T cell responses to AZD1222 COVID-19 vaccine. Profiled with immunoSEQ multiplex PCR; TCRdb holds only in-frame clones, not every one. The sample records 150,000 to 200,000 clones, 90% being singletons. Sequences were derived from peripheral blood, sampled on day 0 of AZD1222 vaccination. Receptor source: an adult in good health. Both conserved end residues are part of each CDR3. Each record gives: J gene, V gene, D gene, CDR3 protein. D genes are given only for firm matches.

TRBJ2-7 TRBV13 - CASSLDLAYEQYF
TRBJ2-7 TRBV3-1/TRBV3-2 - CASSQDKGEQYF
TRBJ1-2 TRBV6-2/TRBV6-3 TRBD1 CASSFTGGDGYTF
TRBJ1-6 TRBV18 TRBD1 CASSPGTGASPLHF
TRBJ2-7 TRBV7-8 - CASSLTVYEQYF
TRBJ2-7 TRBV9 TRBD2 CASSVGLAGVSYEQYF
TRBJ1-1 TRBV6-2/TRBV6-3 - CASSYGPRAFF
TRBJ1-1 TRBV5-1 - CASSEGTVNTEAFF
TRBJ1-4 TRBV2 - CASSSTLGTNEKLFF
TRBJ2-1 TRBV9 TRBD2 CASSVTSGVYNEQFF
TRBJ2-5 TRBV6-2/TRBV6-3 - CASSSLRQPFGETQYF
TRBJ2-1 TRBV7-3 TRBD2 CASSSTSGVYNEQFF
TRBJ1-2 TRBV2 TRBD1 CASNMWTGGGSGRGSYGYTF
TRBJ1-2 TRBV11-3 - CASSFPRPNYTF
TRBJ1-6 TRBV7-6 TRBD1 CASSQRQGSTSYNSPLHF
TRBJ2-7 TRBV4-1 - CASSQVKGYEQYF
TRBJ2-7 TRBV6-5 TRBD1 CAAGRGGTGFEQYF
TRBJ1-2 TRBV6-5 - CASSYRWGGYTF
TRBJ2-7 TRBV27 TRBD2 CASSFSLAGVYEQYF
TRBJ2-5 TRBV2 TRBD2 CASSEQRGPQETQYF
TRBJ2-7 TRBV4-3 TRBD2 CASSHGPSGGYEQYF
TRBJ2-7 TRBV5-1 TRBD1 CASSLDRTGGPGQYF
TRBJ1-5 TRBV19 - CASSQGIASNQPQHF
TRBJ1-2 TRBV5-6 - CASSYVSGAYGYTF
TRBJ2-1 TRBV24-1 - CATSDPKNEQFF
TRBJ1-1 TRBV7-9 - CASSLGTLNTEAFF
TRBJ2-1 TRBV7-2 - CASSPPPGPLSYNEQFF
TRBJ2-7 TRBV6-5 - CASRGDGYEQYF
TRBJ1-1 TRBV5-4 TRBD1 CASSRDRDVLNTEAFF
TRBJ2-1 TRBV21-1 - CASSKVGRGNGLKSSYNEQFF
TRBJ2-7 TRBV5-4 - CASTNRGTYEQYF
TRBJ1-1 TRBV6-2/TRBV6-3 - CASSYYSRNTEAFF
TRBJ2-3 TRBV15 - CATSREHLDTQYF
TRBJ1-1 TRBV7-3 TRBD1 CASSLGGQAAGTEAFF
TRBJ2-7 TRBV7-9 - CASSLITPESMGF
TRBJ1-2 TRBV7-9 - CASSPQGRYGYTF
TRBJ1-4 TRBV10-3 TRBD1 CAIRKGQGAGNEKLFF
TRBJ2-1 TRBV9 - CASSVGTGPYNEQFF
TRBJ2-5 TRBV5-1 - CASSPVGAPETQYF
TRBJ1-2 TRBV10-2 TRBD1 CASSVKGQGGGYTF
TRBJ1-4 TRBV9 - CASSVAGAENQKLFF
TRBJ2-7 TRBV20-1 - CSASSYEQYF
TRBJ1-4 TRBV25-1 - CASKDFQEKLFF
TRBJ1-2 TRBV27 TRBD1 CASSSPEDRGSGGYTF
TRBJ1-2 TRBV10-3 - CAIDYGGGQGYTF
TRBJ2-7 TRBV6-2/TRBV6-3 - CASSPTDPYEQYF
TRBJ1-6 TRBV13 - CASSLGGGPPLHF
TRBJ2-1 TRBV25-1 TRBD2 CASRGESGGSSYNEQFF
TRBJ1-6 TRBV7-2 - CASSLGTAGESPLHF
TRBJ1-5 TRBV7-3 - CASCPGRAGIVVRDQPQHF
TRBJ2-5 TRBV11-2 - CASSLRANSPEETQYF
TRBJ1-6 TRBV15 - CATSTEGRDSPLHF
TRBJ1-1 TRBV7-2 TRBD1 CASSARDSPSKAFF
TRBJ2-5 TRBV25-1 TRBD1 CASSEGQPGETQYF